These 10 T cell receptor beta chains came from one sample sequenced in a study of tumor-infiltrating lymphocytes in primary liver carcinoma. TCR beta cDNA came from roughly 450 ng total RNA, primed with a constant-region primer. Researchers made the TCR beta libraries by running three nested multiplex PCR rounds with slightly modified ARM-PCR. PCR rounds one and two used TRBV1-TRBV30 forward primers with a C-beta reverse primer for 9 to 10 cycles each. TCRdb reanalysed the multiplex PCR reads using MiXCR and keeps one entry per CDR3 protein. Of under 150,000 distinct CDR3 sequences detected, approximately 71% appear once; the ten largest clones hold 7.5% to 10%. Joint extraction of RNA and DNA used roughly 19-33 mg of bulk tissue that was unsorted. The specimen was tumor-adjacent normal liver tissue. The receptors were gathered from a woman in her fifties or sixties with primary liver carcinoma and hepatitis B virus infection.

About this clonotype: The junction departs from the called germline gene at one end, perhaps through a read error. The chain recombines TRBV4-2 with TRBJ1-6, with TRBD1 as a possible D gene (6 bases). This CDR3 has 18 residues. Germline CDR1 reads LGHNA; CDR2 reads YNFKEQ. The CDR3 DNA reads as TGTGACAGCAGTCAAGAAAGGAACAGGGCGGATCTAAATTCACCCCTCCACTTT. Encoded protein: CDSSQERNRADLNSPLHF.

This clonotype was observed at least ten times. The chain joins TRBV12-3 or TRBV12-4 to TRBJ2-7; 9 bases map to TRBD1. V gave up 7 bases and J gave up 6 bases; unmatched junction bases: 10. This CDR3 region has 14 residues. CDR3 in DNA: TGTGCCAGCAACAAGGACAGGGGCTCTCGCGAGCAGTACTTC. Its translation: CASNKDRGSREQYF.

About this clonotype itself: Since a much larger clone is just one base distant, this may be a read error. The chain employs TRBV4-1 and TRBJ1-3, with D perhaps TRBD1 (6 bases). There are 16 residues in the CDR3. Per germline, CDR1 MGHRA and CDR2 YSYEKL. CDR3 bases: TGCGCCAGCAGCCAACAAGGGGGACTTCGTGGAAACACCATGTATTTT. Protein product: CASSQQGGLRGNTMYF.

This clonotype was counted a single time. A junction end diverges from the germline sequence, so it may reflect a read error. This rearrangement joins TRBV12-3 or TRBV12-4 to TRBJ2-2; unclear D gene. The CDR3 covers 14 residues. The CDR3 DNA is TGTGCCAGCAGTCTCCGGTACTACACAGGGGAGCTGTTTTTT. It yields the protein CASSLRYYTGELFF.

Of note for this clonotype: The DNA is left out, because the CDR3 cannot be placed on it with certainty; the CDR3 is given as TCRdb lists it. The chain combines TRBV7-8 with TRBJ2-7; the DNA was not compared with TRBD1, the D call given in the table. The germline CDR1 and CDR2 sequences are SGHVS and FQNEAQ. From its first to its last residue, the CDR3 has 15 amino acids. The CDR3 reads CACSVGQGAMGEHYF.

The chain employs TRBV20-1 and TRBJ2-5; 7 bases agree with TRBD2. Germline V gene sequence: CDR1 DFQATT, CDR2 SNEGSKA (reference sequence). Trimming cost V 3 bases and J 4 bases; bases outside gene matches: 5. The CDR3 consists of 13 residues. The CDR3 protein is CSASPSGAETQYF. The DNA of the CDR3 is TGCAGTGCTAGCCCCAGCGGGGCAGAGACCCAGTACTTC.

The V and J genes are TRBV12-3 or TRBV12-4 and TRBJ2-5, with D perhaps TRBD2 (6 bases). Trimming took off 6 bases at V and 4 bases at J, with 18 bases between the two ends. The length of the CDR3 is 15 residues. The CDR3 loop is CASSTFPGSGETQYF. For the CDR3, the DNA is TGTGCCAGCAGCACCTTCCCCGGGAGCGGAGAGACCCAGTACTTC.

In the case of this clonotype: This clone may be a read error of a much larger clone one base away. This sequence joins TRBV7-9 and TRBJ2-1; TRBD2 agrees at 7 bases. CDR3 length: 15 amino acids. Germline V gene sequence: CDR1 SEHNR, CDR2 FQNEAQ (reference sequence). V lost 6 bases, J lost 5 bases, and 10 bases stayed unmatched. The CDR3 region has the DNA TGTGCCAGCAGGGGCCATTCTAGCGGCGACAATGAGCAGTTCTTC. Its translation: CASRGHSSGDNEQFF.

A remark on this clonotype: A read error may produce the germline difference seen at one junction end. The chain employs TRBV4-2 and TRBJ2-1, with D unresolved. Germline CDR1 LGHNA, CDR2 YNFKEQ. The CDR3 extends over 17 amino acids. The CDR3 DNA reads TGTACCAGCAGCCAAGCCCCCTCTGGTAAGGGTAACAATGAGCTGTTCTTC. Translation: CTSSQAPSGKGNNELFF.

A note on this clonotype: Relative to the germline gene, one junction end is altered; a read error may explain this. The rearrangement links TRBV7-8 to TRBJ2-6, with D perhaps matching TRBD1 (5 bases). The CDR3 has 14 residues. Germline lookup yields CDR1 SGHVS and CDR2 FQNEAQ. The CDR3 region has the DNA TGTGCCAGCAGCTCAACCTCTGGGGCCAACGCCCTGACTTTC. This encodes CASSSTSGANALTF.